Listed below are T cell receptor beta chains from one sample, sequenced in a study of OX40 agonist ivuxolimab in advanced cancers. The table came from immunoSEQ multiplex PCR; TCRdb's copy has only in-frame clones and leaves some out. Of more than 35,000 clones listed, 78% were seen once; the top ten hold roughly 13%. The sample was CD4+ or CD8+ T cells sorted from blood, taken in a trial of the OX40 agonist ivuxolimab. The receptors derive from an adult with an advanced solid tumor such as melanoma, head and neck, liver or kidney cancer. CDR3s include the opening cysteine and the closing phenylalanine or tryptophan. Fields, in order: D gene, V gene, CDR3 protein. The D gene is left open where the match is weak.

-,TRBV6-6,CASGFQGNEQFF
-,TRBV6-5,CASSYSSPYNEQFF
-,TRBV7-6,CASSLELGRGHQETQYF
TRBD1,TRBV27,CASSAPDRVGEQYF
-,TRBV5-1,CASSLEAGYGGYTF
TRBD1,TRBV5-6,CASTYRGTGNQPQHF
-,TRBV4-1,CASSGWTRNLSGNTIYF
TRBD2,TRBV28,CASGYSGRTGELFF
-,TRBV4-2,CASSQDRAGTYEKLFF
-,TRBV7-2,CASSPSQEADTQYF
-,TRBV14,CASSRESYSNQPQHF
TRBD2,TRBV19,CASSTRTSGNYNEQFF
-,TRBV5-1,CASSLGAASSYNEQFF
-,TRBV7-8,CASSFEGQAYNEQFF
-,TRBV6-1,CASRETGGGKLFF
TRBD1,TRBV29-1,CSVEIGTGITGELFF
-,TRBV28,CASTLDRWGNQPQHF
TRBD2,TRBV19,CASSMPSGVRLQSTDTQYF
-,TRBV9,CASSVTSEGLTEAFF
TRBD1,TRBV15,CATSRGFTGDSNQPQHF
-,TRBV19,CARGGRVCEQYF
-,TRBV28,CASIPAGRTNTGELFF
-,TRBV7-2,CASSPDGLNAPLHF
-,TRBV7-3,CASSPPATGELFF
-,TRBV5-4,CVSSLIIGRGGTDTQYF
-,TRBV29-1,CSVAGGDGYTF
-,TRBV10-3,CAITRTTGNEQFF
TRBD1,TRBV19,CASSTRADRVYAEAFF
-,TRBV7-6,CASTRRRGSVTGELFF
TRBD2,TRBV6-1,CASSDLGRLALSYNEQFF
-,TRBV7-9,CASSPYDRGLGNTEAFF
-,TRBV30,CASRRTSTEAFF
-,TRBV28,CASSSTGYEQYF
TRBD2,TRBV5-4,CASSPKGIAGSYEQYF
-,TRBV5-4,CASSLVPTYEQYF
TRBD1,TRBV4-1,CASSLQQGGGGYTF
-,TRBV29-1,CSAQFTGTEAFF
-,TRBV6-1,CASSEMLRSFPPYPPLHF
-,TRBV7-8,CASSLGVATGETQYF
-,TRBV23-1,CASTYGGTGELFF
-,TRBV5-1,CASSFYTDTQYF
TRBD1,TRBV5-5,CASLTRDRSTEAFF
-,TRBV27,CASSLGRMNTEAFF
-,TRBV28,CASSEGGGYTEAFF
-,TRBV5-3,CASSLSRATTEAFF
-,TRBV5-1,CASSVTGATRELFF
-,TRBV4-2,CASSQDKRNEQFF
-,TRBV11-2,CASSFTSGEVYEQYF
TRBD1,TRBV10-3,CAISQQGNYGYTF
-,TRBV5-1,CASSLGAGTGELFF
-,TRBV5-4,CASSLGGGDYNEQFF
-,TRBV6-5,CASSDSGGTNTEAFF
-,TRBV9,CASSGMNTEAFF